This T cell receptor (beta chain) emerged from a study of T cells in Graves' hyperthyroidism and ophthalmopathy. About the study: Peripheral blood was collected at initial diagnosis, before any treatment.

V lost 8 bases and J lost 3; bases outside the gene matches: 8. CDR1 and CDR2 (germline): SNHLY, FYNNEI. The CDR3 is made up of 15 amino acids. Amplified regions were TCR beta CDR3 sequences from RNA transcripts. TCR CDR3 regions were first amplified by RT-PCR with HTBI primers. TCRdb processed the multiplex PCR reads anew with MiXCR; each CDR3 protein has one entry. The sample includes 400,000 to 600,000 distinct CDR3 sequences, more than 20% of them seen just once. This clonotype occurred many times. The TCR comes from a man aged 18 to 29 with Graves' hyperthyroidism. The rearrangement uses TRBV2 and TRBJ2-3; 10 bases fit TRBD1. Sequenced: blood. The CDR3 is CASSLDRGRTDTQYF. CDR3 DNA: TGTGCCAGCTCCCTGGACAGGGGGAGAACAGATACGCAGTATTTT.